These 30 T cell receptor beta chains came from one sample sequenced in a study of cytomegalovirus exposure and HLA in healthy donors. PCR involved 60 Vbeta and 13 Jbeta primers. Clones were sequenced by immunoSEQ multiplex PCR, and TCRdb holds only the in-frame ones, with some missing. The sample includes some 100,000 clones, over 60% of them seen just once. Sequenced: PBMCs. These receptors all come from a female donor in good health and CMV-seropositive.

This clone has just one count. This chain uses TRBV15 with TRBJ1-1, with 7 bases matching TRBD1. Looked up from germline, CDR1 is LNHNV and CDR2 is YYDKDF (reference sequence). V dropped 0 bases and J dropped 7; count of bases not matched to a gene: 11. The CDR3 has 16 residues. CDR3: CATSRDRAGGLGEAFF. CDR3 sequence (DNA): TGTGCCACCAGCAGAGATAGGGCAGGGGGTTTGGGTGAAGCTTTCTTT. Combining the CDR3 with reference TRBV15 and TRBJ1-1 gives the whole variable domain DAMVIQNPRYQVTQFGKPVTLSCSQTLNHNVMYWYQQKSSQAPKLLFHYYDKDFNNEADTPDNFQSRRPNTSFCFLDIRSPGLGDTAMYLCATSRDRAGGLGEAFFGQGTRLTVV.

The chain joins TRBV6-1 to TRBJ1-2; 8 bases match TRBD1. The junction had 12 bases not matched to a gene; V was cut back by 11 bases and J by 1 base. CDR3 length equals 15 residues. Germline lookup yields CDR1 MNHNS and CDR2 SASEGT. The CDR3 protein is CAAQGVNTLNYGYTF. The CDR3, as DNA: TGTGCCGCACAGGGGGTGAATACCCTTAACTATGGCTACACCTTC.

A word on this clone: At the DNA level, this CDR3 is encoded by other sequences in the same sample as well. The V gene is TRBV6-5, the J gene TRBJ2-2; 9 bases agree with TRBD2. The CDR3 spans 15 residues. CDR1 and CDR2 from the germline V gene are MNHEY and SVGAGI. Trimming removed 10 bases from V and 6 bases from J; junction bases left unmatched: 12. CDR3 coding DNA: TGTGCCACCACGCCTTGGCGGGAGGGCTCCGGGGAGCTGTTTTTT. The encoded protein is CATTPWREGSGELFF.

This chain uses TRBV12-5 with TRBJ2-7; 14 nucleotides align to TRBD2. The CDR3 length is 20 residues. CDR1 is LGHNT and CDR2 is FRNRAP in the germline V gene. Trimming took 7 bases from V and 7 from J; bases not matched to a gene: 24. CDR3 sequence: CASVGTGWTSGRPLVMEQYF. CDR3 coding DNA: TGTGCTAGTGTTGGGACAGGGTGGACTAGCGGGAGGCCGTTGGTGATGGAGCAGTACTTC.

V gene TRBV19 combines with J gene TRBJ2-3, with a possible D match to TRBD1 (6 bases). The V end lost 5 bases, the J end lost 1 base, and 13 bases lay between the germline ends. The CDR3 is made up of 15 amino acids. Germline-derived CDR1 and CDR2 are LNHDA and SQIVND (reference sequence). The CDR3 sequence: CASSGWGPGTDTQYF. The DNA for the CDR3 is TGTGCCAGTAGTGGGTGGGGGCCGGGCACAGATACGCAGTATTTT.

The rearrangement joins TRBV6-1 to TRBJ2-7; possibly TRBD1 for D (6 bases). With 6 bases removed from V and 0 bases from J, the gap between germline ends came to 15 bases. The CDR3 length is 15 residues. CDR1 is MNHNS, CDR2 SASEGT, per germline. Here the CDR3 DNA reads TGTGCCAGCAGACCGGGACACCTTTACTCCTACGAGCAGTACTTC. This gives the protein CASRPGHLYSYEQYF.

The V call is TRBV4-3, the J call TRBJ2-1; 7 nucleotides align to TRBD2. Trimming removed 1 base from V and 2 bases from J; junction bases left unmatched: 5. This CDR3 has 16 amino acids. Germline V lookup: CDR1 LGHNA, CDR2 YSLEER. As DNA, the CDR3 is TGCGCCAGCAGCCAAGCTGGGGGGGGTACCTACAATGAGCAGTTCTTC. Its protein product is CASSQAGGGTYNEQFF.

This clone was seen once. The chain links TRBV19 to TRBJ2-2; D unresolved. Trimming left V 7 bases short and J 2 bases short, with 11 bases between. The germline V gene encodes CDR1 LNHDA and CDR2 SQIVND (reference sequence). The CDR3 is 14 amino acids. In DNA form, the CDR3 reads TGTGCCAGTAATTTCTTACACAACACCGGGGAGCTGTTTTTT. Protein product: CASNFLHNTGELFF.

In its sample, this clone was seen once. The J gene is TRBJ2-2, the V gene TRBV11-1; TRBD2 agrees at 7 bases. The CDR3 is 14 amino acids. V shed 5 bases, J shed 2 bases, and the junction held 2 bases outside the gene matches. Germline values: CDR1 SGHAT, CDR2 FQDESV (reference sequence). CDR3 nucleotide sequence: TGTGCCAGCAGCAAGACTAGCAACACCGGGGAGCTGTTTTTT. This codes for CASSKTSNTGELFF.

The chain joins TRBV7-6 to TRBJ2-7, with TRBD1 matching 7 bases. This CDR3 spans 14 amino acids. Germline values: CDR1 SGHVS, CDR2 FNYEAQ. J lost 3 bases, V lost 3 bases, and 5 bases had no gene match. The CDR3 region has the DNA TGTGCCAGCAGCTTGTCACAGGGGAACTACGAGCAGTACTTC. Encoded protein: CASSLSQGNYEQYF. The complete variable domain, with remaining parts taken from reference TRBV7-6 and TRBJ2-7, reads GAGVSQSPRYKVTKRGQDVALRCDPISGHVSLYWYRQALGQGPEFLTYFNYEAQQDKSGLPNDRFSAERPEGSISTLTIQRTEQRDSAMYRCASSLSQGNYEQYFGPGTRLTVT.

The gene calls are TRBV27 and TRBJ2-7, with TRBD2 matching 8 bases. Per germline, CDR1 MNHEY and CDR2 SMNVEV (reference sequence). The CDR3 is 15 residues long. Losses at the gene ends were 2 bases for V and 3 bases for J; bases not matched to a gene: 6. The CDR3 here is CASSLTGGRIYEQYF. CDR3 nucleotides: TGTGCCAGCAGTTTAACGGGGGGGCGAATCTACGAGCAGTACTTC.

The rearrangement uses TRBV10-1 and TRBJ2-2; 14 bases match TRBD2. V lost 5 bases and J lost 3; bases outside the gene matches: 8. The CDR3 is 18 residues long. CDR1 and CDR2 (germline): WNHNN, SYGVQD (reference sequence). The CDR3 DNA reads TGCGCCAGCAGTCCCGGACTAGCGGGGGGCCGGGACACCGGGGAGCTGTTTTTT. Residues: CASSPGLAGGRDTGELFF.

CDR3 sequence reads: CASSYQGAVGYTF. The CDR3 region has the DNA TGTGCCAGCAGCTACCAGGGGGCTGTTGGCTACACCTTC. The chain links TRBV6-5 to TRBJ1-2; 8 positions agree with TRBD1. This CDR3 has 13 residues. After removal of 6 bases from V and 7 bases from J, the junction contained 7 bases not matched to a gene. Germline V gene lookup returns CDR1 MNHEY and CDR2 SVGAGI.

This chain uses TRBV4-3 with TRBJ2-7; D ambiguous. Germline V lookup: CDR1 LGHNA, CDR2 YSLEER. The CDR3 covers 13 residues. V lost 0 bases and J lost 3, with 6 bases in between. For the CDR3, the DNA is TGCGCCAGCAGCCAAGAGTGGAGCTACGAGCAGTACTTC. Its protein product is CASSQEWSYEQYF.

The V gene is TRBV18, the J gene TRBJ1-1, with TRBD1 matching over 8 bases. Germline CDR1 and CDR2: KGHSH and LQKENI. The V gene end was trimmed by 4 bases and the J gene end by 0 bases; junction bases not matched to a gene: 1. The length of the CDR3 is 14 residues. In DNA form, the CDR3 reads TGTGCCAGCTCACGGGACAGGTTGAACACTGAAGCTTTCTTT. Protein: CASSRDRLNTEAFF. The full variable domain, its missing parts supplied by reference TRBV18 and TRBJ1-1, is NAGVMQNPRHLVRRRGQEARLRCSPMKGHSHVYWYRQLPEEGLKFMVYLQKENIIDESGMPKERFSAEFPKEGPSILRIQQVVRGDSAAYFCASSRDRLNTEAFFGQGTRLTVV.

This rearrangement joins TRBV18 to TRBJ2-3, with TRBD2 identical over 8 bases. The CDR3 runs 15 residues. Germline V CDR1 and CDR2: KGHSH, LQKENI. V gave up 3 bases and J gave up 2 bases; unmatched junction bases: 4. CDR3 amino acids: CASSPGLEATDTQYF. The CDR3 DNA reads TGTGCCAGCTCACCGGGACTAGAGGCCACAGATACGCAGTATTTT.

V and J are TRBV4-3 and TRBJ2-7; maybe TRBD2 (5 bases). Germline V lookup: CDR1 LGHNA, CDR2 YSLEER. V was shortened by 0 bases and J by 4 bases, with 10 bases between the two germline ends. This CDR3 has 14 amino acids. The DNA of the CDR3 is TGCGCCAGCAGCCAAGATCGAGGAGGATACGAGCAGTACTTC. Residues: CASSQDRGGYEQYF.

The chain has TRBV2 and TRBJ2-1; TRBD2 aligns across 7 bases. This CDR3 spans 15 amino acids. Germline-derived CDR1 and CDR2 are SNHLY and FYNNEI. V lost 5 bases to trimming and J lost 3 bases; unmatched junction nucleotides: 7. CDR3 sequence: CASSLSSSGYNEQFF. The CDR3 DNA is TGTGCCAGCAGTCTCTCGTCTAGCGGCTACAATGAGCAGTTCTTC.

As concerns this clone: One end of the junction does not line up with germline, which may come from a read error. CDR3 nucleotide sequence: TGTGCCAGCAGCGTAGTTAGCGGATCCTACAATCAGCAGTTCTTC. Translating it yields CASSVVSGSYNQQFF. The rearrangement uses TRBV9 and TRBJ2-1, with D possibly being TRBD2 (6 bases). The CDR3 has 15 amino acids. The germline V gene has CDR1 SGDLS and CDR2 YYNGEE.

Here the CDR3 reads CASSLVPGGRNYGYTF. CDR3 bases: TGTGCCAGCAGCTTAGTGCCAGGGGGCCGAAACTATGGCTACACCTTC. The J gene is TRBJ1-2, the V gene TRBV11-2, with 8 bases matching TRBD1. The CDR3 consists of 16 residues. Per germline, CDR1 SGHAT and CDR2 FQNNGV. The junction had 6 bases not matched to a gene; V was cut back by 1 base and J by 2 bases.

This clone was counted a few times. The CDR3 reads CASSPLSWTGEAGELFF. CDR3 nucleotides: TGTGCCAGCTCACCACTCTCGTGGACAGGGGAAGCCGGGGAGCTGTTTTTT. The V and J genes are TRBV18 and TRBJ2-2; TRBD1 matches 9 bases. Germline V CDR1 and CDR2: KGHSH, LQKENI. The CDR3 consists of 17 residues. The V and J ends lost 1 base and 6 bases, in that order; junction bases with no gene match: 9.

This chain uses TRBV10-1 with TRBJ1-1; 7 bases align to TRBD1. Germline V lookup: CDR1 WNHNN, CDR2 SYGVQD (reference sequence). The CDR3 totals 13 residues. With 3 bases clipped from V and 5 bases from J, the junction kept 3 bases outside the gene matches. CDR3 coding DNA: TGCGCCAGCAGTGAACAGGGGAGAACTGAAGCTTTCTTT. Its translation is CASSEQGRTEAFF.

CDR3 nucleotides: TGTGCCAGTAGTATTTGGACTAGCGGGAGATTGGCGAACACCGGGGAGCTGTTTTTT. It yields the protein CASSIWTSGRLANTGELFF. The V and J genes are TRBV19 and TRBJ2-2; TRBD2 matches 13 bases. The CDR3 is made up of 19 amino acids. J was trimmed by 0 bases and V by 3 bases; bases with no gene match: 7. Germline V gene data show CDR1 as LNHDA and CDR2 as SQIVND (reference sequence).

The rearrangement joins TRBV5-6 to TRBJ2-3; 7 bases line up with TRBD2. The germline gives CDR1 SGHDT, CDR2 YYEEEE. V shed 2 bases, J shed 3 bases, and the junction held 6 bases outside the gene matches. The CDR3 is 15 residues long. The chain's CDR3 is CASSFGLAETDTQYF. CDR3 sequence (DNA): TGTGCCAGCAGCTTCGGGCTAGCGGAGACAGATACGCAGTATTTT.

About this clone: This specimen includes other DNA sequences encoding the same CDR3. The genes are TRBV6-5 and TRBJ2-3; no clear D gene. Per germline, CDR1 MNHEY and CDR2 SVGAGI. The V end lost 3 bases, the J end lost 0 bases, and 7 bases lay between the germline ends. The CDR3 extends over 14 amino acids. The CDR3 sequence is CASSYLGSTDTQYF. DNA for the CDR3: TGTGCCAGCAGTTATCTCGGGAGCACAGATACGCAGTATTTT.

Points on this clone: The sample holds other DNA sequences that translate to the same CDR3. J is TRBJ1-4 and V is TRBV6-5, with D tentatively TRBD1 (5 bases). CDR1 and CDR2 from the germline V gene are MNHEY and SVGAGI. V was pared by 6 bases and J by 1 base, with 12 bases between. This CDR3 is 15 amino acids long. The DNA for the CDR3 is TGTGCCAGCAGACCCGATAGGGGAACTAATGAAAAACTGTTTTTT. Its protein is CASRPDRGTNEKLFF.

The V and J genes are TRBV7-9 and TRBJ2-1; TRBD2 agrees at 7 bases. With 3 bases clipped from V and 1 base from J, the junction kept 6 bases outside the gene matches. CDR3 length equals 16 residues. Germline values: CDR1 SEHNR, CDR2 FQNEAQ (reference sequence). The CDR3 nucleotides are TGTGCCAGCAGCTTGGCTCTGGGAGGGTCCTACAATGAGCAGTTCTTC. It is translated as CASSLALGGSYNEQFF.

The rearrangement uses TRBV27 and TRBJ2-7; weak D call: TRBD1 (7 bases). CDR1 is MNHEY, CDR2 SMNVEV, per germline (reference sequence). This CDR3 region has 15 residues. V lost 6 bases and J 6 bases, leaving 21 bases between the germline ends. The CDR3 DNA sequence: TGTGCCAGCAGACCCAGGGGGGCTCTCTGGAGCGAGCAGTACTTC. Amino acids: CASRPRGALWSEQYF.

This clone was detected only once. The chain uses TRBV6-1 and TRBJ1-3, with D perhaps matching TRBD1 (5 bases). CDR1 is MNHNS, CDR2 SASEGT, per germline. V was cut by 1 base and J by 12 bases, with 13 bases left in between. The CDR3 is 13 amino acids. The CDR3 sequence: CASSEEAAGGIYF. The CDR3 coding sequence is TGTGCCAGCAGTGAAGAGGCCGCCGGGGGCATATATTTT.

The rearrangement joins TRBV18 to TRBJ2-7; TRBD2 is a possible D gene (6 bases). Trimming took 0 bases from V and 4 from J, leaving 10 bases between them. This CDR3 is built from 14 residues. Germline V lookup: CDR1 KGHSH, CDR2 LQKENI. DNA of the CDR3: TGTGCCAGCTCACCACCCCAGACTAGATACGAGCAGTACTTC. Translated, it gives CASSPPQTRYEQYF.